In its sample, the clone carrying this TCR beta chain was seen a few times. These data are taken from a study of blood T cell repertoires in COVID-19. Study at large: PBMCs, B-cell-depleted T cells, or T cells were the source of the cDNA or gDNA that made up the material.

How the authors handled the data: Amplification from reference gene primers served as the basis for estimated nucleated cell counts. Measured with immunoSEQ multiplex PCR; TCRdb has only the in-frame clones, and not every one. From that table come the V and J calls and clone size; the DNA was used to work out D and trimming. The sample includes some 150,000 clones, around 84% seen only once; the top ten take 5%. The receptor was isolated from a woman aged 45 to 65 with acute or convalescent COVID-19. The material sequenced was peripheral blood.

CDR3 loop: CASSQGRSGWQYF. In nucleotides, the CDR3 is TGTGCCAGCAGCCAAGGCCGGTCGGGTTGGCAGTACTTC. The chain recombines TRBV3-1 (or the pseudogene TRBV3-2) with TRBJ2-7; D uncertain. Trimming pared 1 base from V and 9 bases from J, leaving 13 bases between. CDR3 length equals 13 residues. From germline, CDR1 is LGHDT and CDR2 YNNKEL (reference sequence).